The 2 T cell receptor beta chains given below trace back to one sample, sequenced in a study of T cells in Graves' hyperthyroidism and ophthalmopathy. Amplification targeted TCR beta CDR3 regions from RNA transcripts. Initially, a first-round RT-PCR of the TCR CDR3 employed the HTBI primer set. TCRdb re-called the multiplex PCR reads with MiXCR, one entry per CDR3 protein. Seen here are hundreds of thousands of distinct CDR3 sequences, roughly 14% observed once, and the top ten hold 5.8%. Sequenced: blood. The receptors come from a woman in her twenties or thirties with Graves' hyperthyroidism that later progressed to Graves' ophthalmopathy.

The sample holds many counts of this clonotype. This chain joins TRBV7-9 and TRBJ2-7; D is undetermined. The germline V and J ends were trimmed by 0 bases and 2 bases, with 14 bases remaining between them. This CDR3 spans 16 amino acids. The V gene's germline CDR1 is SEHNR and CDR2 FQNEAQ (reference sequence). The CDR3 protein is CASSLALTATPYEQYF. The CDR3 DNA sequence: TGTGCCAGCAGCTTAGCCCTTACTGCTACCCCCTACGAGCAGTACTTC.

This clonotype appeared many times. The chain combines TRBV6-1 with TRBJ2-1; no clear D gene. V lost 3 bases to trimming and J lost 12 bases, with 9 bases between them. This CDR3 comprises 11 residues. The germline gives CDR1 MNHNS, CDR2 SASEGT. DNA of the CDR3: TGTGCCAGCAGTGATGTTACTTGGCAGTTCTTC. This codes for CASSDVTWQFF.